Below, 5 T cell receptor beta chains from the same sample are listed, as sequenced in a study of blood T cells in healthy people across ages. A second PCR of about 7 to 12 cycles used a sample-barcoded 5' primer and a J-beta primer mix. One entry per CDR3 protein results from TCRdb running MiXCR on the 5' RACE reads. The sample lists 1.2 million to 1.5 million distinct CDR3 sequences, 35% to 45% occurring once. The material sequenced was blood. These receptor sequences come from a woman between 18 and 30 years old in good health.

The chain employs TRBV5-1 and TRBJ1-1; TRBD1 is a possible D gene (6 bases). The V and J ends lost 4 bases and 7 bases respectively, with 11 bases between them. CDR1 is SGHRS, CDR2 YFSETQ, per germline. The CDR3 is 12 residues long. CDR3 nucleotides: TGCGCCAGCAGCCGCACAGGGAATGAAGCTTTCTTT. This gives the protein CASSRTGNEAFF.

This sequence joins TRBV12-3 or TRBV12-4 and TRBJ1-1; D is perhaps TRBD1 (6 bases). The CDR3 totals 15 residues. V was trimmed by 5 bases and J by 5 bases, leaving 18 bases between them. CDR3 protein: CASSPRVGTGTEAFF. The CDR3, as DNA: TGTGCCAGCAGTCCAAGGGTGGGAACAGGGACTGAAGCTTTCTTT.

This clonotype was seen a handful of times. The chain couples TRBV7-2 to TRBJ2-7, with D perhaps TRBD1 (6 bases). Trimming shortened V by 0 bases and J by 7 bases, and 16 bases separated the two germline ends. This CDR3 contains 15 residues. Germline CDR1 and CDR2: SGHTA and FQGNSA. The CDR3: CASSLAGQGSGEQYF. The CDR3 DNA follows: TGTGCCAGCAGCTTAGCGGGTCAGGGGTCGGGGGAGCAGTACTTC. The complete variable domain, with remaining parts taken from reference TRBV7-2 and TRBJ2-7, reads GAGVSQSPSNKVTEKGKDVELRCDPISGHTALYWYRQSLGQGLEFLIYFQGNSAPDKSGLPSDRFSAERTGGSVSTLTIQRTQQEDSAVYLCASSLAGQGSGEQYFGPGTRLTVT.

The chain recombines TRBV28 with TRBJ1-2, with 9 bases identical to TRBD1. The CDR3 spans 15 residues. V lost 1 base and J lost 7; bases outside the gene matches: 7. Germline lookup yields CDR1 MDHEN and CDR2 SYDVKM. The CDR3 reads CASSLSRGQGSGYTF. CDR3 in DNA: TGTGCCAGCAGTTTATCCCGGGGACAGGGCTCTGGCTACACCTTC.

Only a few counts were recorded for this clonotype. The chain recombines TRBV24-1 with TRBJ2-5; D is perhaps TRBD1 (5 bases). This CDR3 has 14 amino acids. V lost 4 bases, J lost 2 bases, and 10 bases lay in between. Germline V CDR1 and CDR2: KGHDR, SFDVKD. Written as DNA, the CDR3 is TGTGCCACCAGTGACGGATCAGGGCAAGAGACCCAGTACTTC. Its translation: CATSDGSGQETQYF.